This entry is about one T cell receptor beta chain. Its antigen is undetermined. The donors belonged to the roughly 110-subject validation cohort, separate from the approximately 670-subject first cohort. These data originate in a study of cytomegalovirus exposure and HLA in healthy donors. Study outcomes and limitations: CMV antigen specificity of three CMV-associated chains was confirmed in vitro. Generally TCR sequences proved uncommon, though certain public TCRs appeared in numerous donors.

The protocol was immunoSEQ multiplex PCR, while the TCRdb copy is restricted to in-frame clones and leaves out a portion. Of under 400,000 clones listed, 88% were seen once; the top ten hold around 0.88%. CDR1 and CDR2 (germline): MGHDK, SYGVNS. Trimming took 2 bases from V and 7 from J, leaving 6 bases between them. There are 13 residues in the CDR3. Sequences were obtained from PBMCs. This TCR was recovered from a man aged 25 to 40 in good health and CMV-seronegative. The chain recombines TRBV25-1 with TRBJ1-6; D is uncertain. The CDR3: CASSETRNSPLHF. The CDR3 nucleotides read TGTGCCAGCAGTGAAACAAGAAATTCACCCCTCCACTTT.